Presented here are 7 T cell receptor beta chains from one specimen sequenced in a study of blood T cell repertoires in COVID-19 (dated by TCRdb to between 2020 and 2021). The library was made by the immunoSEQ multiplex PCR assay. Entries here come from immuneACCESS through TCRdb and include only in-frame sequences with V and J called. Some clones fail to appear in such tables; in the studies checked, an unresolved V gene covers under half of the shortfall, and the cause of the remainder is unknown. Across this sample there are about half a million clones, with approximately 86% seen only once. The ten largest clonotypes hold approximately 8.3% of the sample. The sequenced material came from PBMCs or T cells enriched from blood (not recorded which). The receptors stem from an older woman who had recovered from COVID-19.

This clone has only one observation. The V and J genes are TRBV3-1 (or the pseudogene TRBV3-2) and TRBJ1-3, with no clear D. CDR3 length: 16 amino acids. The V gene lost 1 base and the J gene lost 0 bases, with 10 bases spanning the gap. Per germline, CDR1 LGHDT and CDR2 YNNKEL (reference sequence). The CDR3 DNA follows: TGTGCCAGCAGCCAAGTCTTGCCAGGCTCTGGAAACACCATATATTTT. Its protein is CASSQVLPGSGNTIYF.

This chain joins TRBV1 and TRBJ2-3; TRBD2, the table's D call, was not compared with the DNA. TRBV1 is annotated as a pseudogene. This CDR3 is built from 17 residues. The DNA for the CDR3 is TGCACCAGCAGCTTGCTCAACCTCTTACTTAGCACAGATACGCAGTATTTT. This encodes CTSSLLNLLLSTDTQYF.

This chain uses TRBV2 with TRBJ1-6; no firm D call. V was cut by 4 bases and J by 9 bases, with 16 bases left in between. The CDR3 runs 15 residues. From germline, CDR1 is SNHLY and CDR2 FYNNEI. The CDR3 DNA reads TGTGCCAGCAGTGTTGGCTTAGGCCAGGTTTCACCCCTCCACTTT. Translated, it gives CASSVGLGQVSPLHF.

This chain links TRBV11-2 with TRBJ1-1; the match to TRBD1 covers 7 bases. The length of the CDR3 is 14 residues. In germline, CDR1 is SGHAT, CDR2 FQNNGV. V was pared by 5 bases and J by 4 bases, with 7 bases of the junction left unmatched. This chain's CDR3 is CASSRRDRGTEAFF. The CDR3 bases are TGTGCCAGCAGCCGCCGGGACAGAGGCACTGAAGCTTTCTTT.

The chain uses TRBV3-1 (or the pseudogene TRBV3-2) and TRBJ2-3; 7 nucleotides line up with TRBD1. J gave up 3 bases and V 4 bases, and 4 bases lay outside the gene matches. Germline V lookup: CDR1 LGHDT, CDR2 YNNKEL (reference sequence). The CDR3 runs to 14 residues. CDR3 in amino acids: CASSLIQGTDTQYF. The CDR3 DNA reads TGTGCCAGCAGCCTAATACAGGGGACAGATACGCAGTATTTT.

The chain uses TRBV3-1 (or the pseudogene TRBV3-2) and TRBJ2-2, with D possibly matching TRBD1 (5 bases). The CDR3 runs to 15 residues. The V and J ends lost 4 bases and 6 bases respectively, with 15 bases between them. Germline V gene sequence: CDR1 LGHDT, CDR2 YNNKEL (reference sequence). The DNA for the CDR3 is TGTGCCAGCAGCCGGGCCCAGGGCGGCGCCGGGGAGCTGTTTTTT. It codes for CASSRAQGGAGELFF.

The chain joins TRBV1 to TRBJ1-2. TRBV1 is labeled a pseudogene. This CDR3 region has 15 residues. This chain's CDR3 is CTSSHPLADPYGYTF. CDR3 DNA sequence: TGCACCAGCAGCCACCCGTTAGCCGACCCCTATGGCTACACCTTC.